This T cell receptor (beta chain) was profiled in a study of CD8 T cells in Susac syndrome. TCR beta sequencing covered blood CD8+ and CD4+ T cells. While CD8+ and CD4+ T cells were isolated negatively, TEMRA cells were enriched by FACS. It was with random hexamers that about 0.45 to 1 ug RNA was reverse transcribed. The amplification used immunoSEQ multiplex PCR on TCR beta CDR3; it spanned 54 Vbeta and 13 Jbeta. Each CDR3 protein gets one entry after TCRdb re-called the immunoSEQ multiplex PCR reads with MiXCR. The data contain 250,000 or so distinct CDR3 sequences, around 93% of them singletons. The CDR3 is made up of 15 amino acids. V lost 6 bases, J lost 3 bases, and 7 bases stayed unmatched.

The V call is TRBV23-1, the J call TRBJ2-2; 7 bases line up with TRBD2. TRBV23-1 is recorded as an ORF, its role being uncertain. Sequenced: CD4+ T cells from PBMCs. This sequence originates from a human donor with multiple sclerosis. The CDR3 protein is CASRPRREDTGELFF. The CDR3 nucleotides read TGCGCCAGCAGACCAAGACGGGAGGACACCGGGGAGCTGTTTTTT.